What follows is one T cell receptor (beta chain) and its context. What it binds is not known. V lost 7 bases and J 8 bases, leaving 13 bases between the germline ends. The CDR3 runs 12 residues. Germline V gives CDR1 MDHEN, CDR2 SYDVKM. The data are from a study of shared clonotypes between healthy human individuals. Study background: Each donor's CD4 naive and CD4 memory cells filled three plates apiece, CD8 naive two, and CD8 memory one.

The study, taken as a whole, reports: About 5% was the fraction of naive CD4 clonotypes found shared across a few donors.

Each cell subset's genomic DNA was divided evenly among several immunoSEQ plates. The method was immunoSEQ multiplex PCR; TCRdb's version includes in-frame clones alone and lacks a portion of them. This sample has roughly 1,000,000 clones; 75% to 80% occur once, and the top ten carry 0.4% to 0.55%. This chain joins TRBV28 and TRBJ2-3; D is unclear. The sequence came from a man aged 18 to 35 in good health. Some clones in this sample may be carry-over from other donors' samples. The sample consisted of memory CD4+ T cells from PBMCs. As to subset: CD45RA-negative fraction. CDR3 sequence (DNA): TGTGCCAGCAACTCGGGTGGGCTTACGCAGTATTTT. Translated: CASNSGGLTQYF.